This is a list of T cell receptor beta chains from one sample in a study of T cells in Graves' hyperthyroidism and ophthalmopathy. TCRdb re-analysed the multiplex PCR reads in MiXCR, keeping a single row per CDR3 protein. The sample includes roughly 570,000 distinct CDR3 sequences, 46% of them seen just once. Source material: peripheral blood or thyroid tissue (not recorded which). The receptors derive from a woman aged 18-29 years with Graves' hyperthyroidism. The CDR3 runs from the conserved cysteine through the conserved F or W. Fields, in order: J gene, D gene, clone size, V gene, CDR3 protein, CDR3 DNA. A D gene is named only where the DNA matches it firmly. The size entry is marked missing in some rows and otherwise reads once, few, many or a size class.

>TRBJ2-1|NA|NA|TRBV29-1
CSVPFFATSYNEQFF
TGCAGCGTTCCATTTTTTGCGACCTCCTACAATGAGCAGTTCTTC
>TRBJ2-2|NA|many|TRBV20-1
CSASLLADTGELFF
TGCAGTGCTAGTCTACTTGCGGACACCGGGGAGCTGTTTTTT
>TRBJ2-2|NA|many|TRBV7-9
CASSLARAGVTNTGELFF
TGTGCCAGCAGCTTAGCGAGGGCAGGCGTTACCAACACCGGGGAGCTGTTTTTT
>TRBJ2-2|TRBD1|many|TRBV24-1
CATSGLGTGGSGELFF
TGTGCCACCAGTGGACTCGGGACAGGGGGATCCGGGGAGCTGTTTTTT
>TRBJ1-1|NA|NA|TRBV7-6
CASSRGDEQYFGPGTEAFF
NA
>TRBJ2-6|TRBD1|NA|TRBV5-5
CASSGRTGGNVLTF
TGTGCCAGCAGCGGCCGGACAGGGGGCAACGTCCTGACTTTC
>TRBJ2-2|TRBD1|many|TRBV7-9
CASSPGTGHTGELFF
TGTGCCAGCAGCCCGGGGACAGGGCACACCGGGGAGCTGTTTTTT
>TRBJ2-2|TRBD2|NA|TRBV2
CASSGGGTSGELFF
TGTGCCAGCAGTGGCGGCGGGACTAGCGGGGAGCTGTTTTTT
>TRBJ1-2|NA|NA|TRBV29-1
CSVGDPFGSYTF
TGCAGCGTTGGAGACCCGTTTGGAAGCTACACCTTC
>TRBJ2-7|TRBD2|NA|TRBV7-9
CASSPPGRDYEQYF
TGTGCCAGCAGCCCACCAGGGAGGGACTACGAGCAGTACTTC
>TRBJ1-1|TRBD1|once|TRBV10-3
CAISGPGQGNTEAFF
TGTGCCATCAGTGGCCCGGGACAGGGGAACACTGAAGCTTTCTTT
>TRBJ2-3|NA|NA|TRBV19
CAIPKVTDTQYF
TGTGCCATCCCTAAGGTCACAGATACGCAGTATTTT
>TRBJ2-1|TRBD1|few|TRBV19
CASSPRQGEQFF
TGTGCCAGTAGTCCCAGACAGGGCGAGCAGTTCTTC
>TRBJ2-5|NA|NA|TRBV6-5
CASSYSRGGETQYF
TGTGCCAGCAGTTACTCCAGGGGAGGAGAGACCCAGTACTTC
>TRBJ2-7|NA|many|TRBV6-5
CASRETGTYEQYF
TGTGCCAGCAGGGAAACAGGCACCTACGAGCAGTACTTC
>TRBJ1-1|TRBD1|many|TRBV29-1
CSARQGTLLDTEAFF
TGCAGCGCCCGACAGGGGACACTTCTAGACACTGAAGCTTTCTTT
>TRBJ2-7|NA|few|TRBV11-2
CASSRLTGTGELYF
TGTGCCAGCAGCCGGCTCACGGGCACCGGGGAGCTGTACTTC
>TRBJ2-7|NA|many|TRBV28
CASTPGLGLSYEQYF
TGTGCCAGCACCCCCGGGCTAGGCCTCAGCTACGAGCAGTACTTC
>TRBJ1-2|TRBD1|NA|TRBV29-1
CSVETGQGYGYTF
TGCAGCGTTGAAACGGGACAGGGCTATGGCTACACCTTC
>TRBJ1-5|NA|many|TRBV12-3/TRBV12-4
CASSSPRRQEDSNQPQHF
TGTGCCAGCAGTTCCCCACGCCGACAGGAGGATAGCAATCAGCCCCAGCATTTT
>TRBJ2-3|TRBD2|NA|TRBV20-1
CSARRREGGADMQYF
TGCAGTGCTAGACGGCGGGAGGGTGGTGCAGATATGCAGTATTTT
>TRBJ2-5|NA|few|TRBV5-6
CASSAGPTQQETQYF
TGTGCCAGCAGCGCAGGGCCAACTCAACAAGAGACCCAGTACTTC
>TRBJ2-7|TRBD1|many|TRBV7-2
CASSLVRTGGYEQYF
TGTGCCAGCAGCTTAGTCCGGACAGGGGGCTACGAGCAGTACTTC
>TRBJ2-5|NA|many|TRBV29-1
CSVARNPQETQYF
TGCAGCGTTGCCAGGAACCCACAAGAGACCCAGTACTTC
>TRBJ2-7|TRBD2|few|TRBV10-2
CASRGLLAGSYEQYF
TGCGCCAGCAGAGGCTTACTAGCGGGGTCCTACGAGCAGTACTTC
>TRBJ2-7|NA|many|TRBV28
CASSLELQVDEQYF
TGTGCCAGCAGTTTAGAACTACAGGTCGACGAGCAGTACTTC
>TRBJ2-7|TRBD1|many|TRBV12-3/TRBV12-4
CASSLGQEDYEQYF
TGTGCCAGCAGTTTGGGACAGGAAGACTACGAGCAGTACTTC
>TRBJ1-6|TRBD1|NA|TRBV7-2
CASRPGGTGDSPLHF
TGTGCCAGCAGGCCGGGTGGGACAGGGGACTCACCCCTCCACTTT
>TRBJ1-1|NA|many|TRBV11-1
CASSLWGGTEAFF
TGTGCCAGCAGCTTATGGGGAGGGACTGAAGCTTTCTTT
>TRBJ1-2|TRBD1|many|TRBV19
CASSKTGYYGYTF
TGTGCCAGTAGCAAGACAGGGTACTATGGCTACACCTTC
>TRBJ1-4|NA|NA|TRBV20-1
CSARDFRVLKPLKKPFF
TGCAGTGCTAGAGATTTTAGGGTTCTGAAACCCTTGAAAAAACCGTTTTTT
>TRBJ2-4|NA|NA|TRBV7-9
CASSFPTGRIQYF
TGTGCCAGCAGCTTTCCCACAGGGAGGATTCAGTACTTC
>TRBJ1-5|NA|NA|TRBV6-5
CASNPTSGSGEQPQHF
TGTGCCAGCAACCCGACTAGCGGGAGTGGTGAGCAGCCCCAGCATTTT
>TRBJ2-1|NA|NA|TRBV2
CASTEEPGLPYNEQFF
TGTGCCAGCACCGAGGAGCCGGGACTCCCTTACAATGAGCAGTTCTTC
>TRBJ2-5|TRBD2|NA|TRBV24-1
CATSAGGLAGVPQETQYF
TGTGCCACCAGTGCGGGTGGACTAGCGGGAGTTCCTCAAGAGACCCAGTACTTC
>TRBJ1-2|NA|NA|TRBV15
CATSRDRGADRGYTF
TGTGCCACCAGCAGAGACAGGGGTGCCGACCGGGGCTACACCTTC
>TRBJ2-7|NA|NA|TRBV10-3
CAISEVIGDHSYEQYF
TGTGCCATCAGTGAGGTAATAGGGGACCATTCCTACGAGCAGTACTTC
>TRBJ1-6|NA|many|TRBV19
CASSIGGGNSPLHF
TGTGCCAGTAGTATAGGAGGCGGGAATTCACCCCTCCACTTT
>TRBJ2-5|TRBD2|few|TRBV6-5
CASSYGREGKRETQYF
TGTGCCAGCAGTTACGGGCGGGAGGGGAAGCGGGAGACCCAGTACTTC
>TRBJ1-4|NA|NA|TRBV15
CATSRDRGEKLFF
TGTGCCACCAGCAGAGATCGAGGGGAAAAACTGTTTTTT
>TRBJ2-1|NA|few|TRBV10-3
CAISGLGTEWSNEQFF
TGTGCCATCAGTGGGCTCGGGACCGAGTGGTCCAATGAGCAGTTCTTC
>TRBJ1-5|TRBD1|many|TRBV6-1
CASSRDRVQHQPQHF
TGTGCCAGCAGCCGAGACAGGGTCCAGCATCAGCCCCAGCATTTT
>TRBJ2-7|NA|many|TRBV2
CASSPPRDLTSSYEQYF
TGTGCCAGCAGCCCCCCGCGGGACCTCACAAGCTCCTACGAGCAGTACTTC
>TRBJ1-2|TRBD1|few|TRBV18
CASSPRDSALNYGYTF
TGTGCCAGCTCACCACGGGACAGCGCCCTTAACTATGGCTACACCTTC
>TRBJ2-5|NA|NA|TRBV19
CASSISSGVLPQYF
TGTGCCAGTAGTATTTCGTCGGGGGTTCTGCCCCAGTACTTC
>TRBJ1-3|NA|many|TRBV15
CATSRDWELTTGNTIYF
TGTGCCACCAGCAGAGATTGGGAGTTAACCACTGGAAACACCATATATTTT
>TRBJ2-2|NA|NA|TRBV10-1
CASSLMAVNTGELFF
TGCGCCAGCAGCTTGATGGCGGTTAACACCGGGGAGCTGTTTTTT
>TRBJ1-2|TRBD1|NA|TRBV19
CASSRTGPGNTF
TGTGCCAGTAGCCGGACAGGGCCTGGAAACACCTTC
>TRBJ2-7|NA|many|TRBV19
CASAQGRDGRAYEQYF
TGTGCCAGCGCCCAGGGCCGGGACGGACGGGCCTACGAGCAGTACTTC
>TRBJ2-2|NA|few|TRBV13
CASTPGELFF
TGTGCCAGCACCCCAGGGGAGCTGTTTTTT
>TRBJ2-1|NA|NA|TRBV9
CASSVSVMAGSYNEQFF
TGTGCCAGCAGCGTATCCGTTATGGCAGGCTCCTACAATGAGCAGTTCTTC
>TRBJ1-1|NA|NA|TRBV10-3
CAIRGVSEAFF
TGTGCCATCAGGGGGGTCTCTGAAGCTTTCTTT
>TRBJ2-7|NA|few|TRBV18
CASSPSTYEQYF
TGTGCCAGCTCACCCTCCACCTACGAGCAGTACTTC
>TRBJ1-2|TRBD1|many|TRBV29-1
CSVADRVGDYGYTF
TGCAGCGTGGCAGACAGGGTCGGGGACTATGGCTACACCTTC
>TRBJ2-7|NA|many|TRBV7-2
CASSSQDTYEQYF
TGTGCCAGCAGCTCCCAGGACACCTACGAGCAGTACTTC
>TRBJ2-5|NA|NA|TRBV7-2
CASSLVQEGPETQYF
TGTGCCAGCAGCTTAGTACAGGAGGGGCCGGAGACCCAGTACTTC